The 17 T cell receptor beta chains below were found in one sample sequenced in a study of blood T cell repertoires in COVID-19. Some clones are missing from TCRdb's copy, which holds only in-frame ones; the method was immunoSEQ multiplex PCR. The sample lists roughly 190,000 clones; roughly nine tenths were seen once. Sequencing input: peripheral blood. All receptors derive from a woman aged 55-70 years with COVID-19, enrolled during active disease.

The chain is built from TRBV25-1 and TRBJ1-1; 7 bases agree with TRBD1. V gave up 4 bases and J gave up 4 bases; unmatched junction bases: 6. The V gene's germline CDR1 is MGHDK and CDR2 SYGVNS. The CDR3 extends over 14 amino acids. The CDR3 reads CASSGRGFVTEAFF. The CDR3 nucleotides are TGTGCCAGCAGTGGCAGGGGGTTCGTCACTGAAGCTTTCTTT.

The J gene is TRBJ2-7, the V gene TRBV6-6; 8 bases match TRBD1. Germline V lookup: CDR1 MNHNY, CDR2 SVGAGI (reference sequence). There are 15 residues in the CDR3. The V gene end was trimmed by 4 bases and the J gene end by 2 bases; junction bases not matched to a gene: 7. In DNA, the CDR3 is TGTGCCAGCAGTTTGGGGCAGGGGGCACCCTACGAGCAGTACTTC. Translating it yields CASSLGQGAPYEQYF.

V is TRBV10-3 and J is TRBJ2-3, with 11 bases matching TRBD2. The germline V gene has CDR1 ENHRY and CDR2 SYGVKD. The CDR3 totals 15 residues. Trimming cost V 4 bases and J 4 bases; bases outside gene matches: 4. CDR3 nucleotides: TGTGCCATCAGTGGAGGACTAGCGGGTTCAGATACGCAGTATTTT. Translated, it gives CAISGGLAGSDTQYF.

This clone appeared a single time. CDR3 sequence: CASGLIGGGYGGELFF. Written as DNA, the CDR3 is TGTGCTAGTGGTTTGATAGGGGGAGGGTATGGCGGGGAGCTGTTTTTT. The gene calls are TRBV12-5 and TRBJ2-2; tentative D call: TRBD2 (7 bases). The CDR3 has 16 residues. The V and J ends lost 2 bases and 7 bases respectively, with 17 bases between them. Germline CDR1 is LGHNT and CDR2 is FRNRAP.

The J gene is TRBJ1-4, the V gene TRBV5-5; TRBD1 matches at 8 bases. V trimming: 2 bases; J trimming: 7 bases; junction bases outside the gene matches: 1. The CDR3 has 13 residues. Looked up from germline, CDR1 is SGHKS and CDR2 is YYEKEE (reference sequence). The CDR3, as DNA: TGTGCCAGCAGCTTACAGGGGGTTGAAAAACTGTTTTTT. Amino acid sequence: CASSLQGVEKLFF.

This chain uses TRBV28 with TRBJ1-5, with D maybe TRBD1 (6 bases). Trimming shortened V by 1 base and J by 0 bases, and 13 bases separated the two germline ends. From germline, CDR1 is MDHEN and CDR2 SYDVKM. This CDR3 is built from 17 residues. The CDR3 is CASSLLGAGYSNQPQHF. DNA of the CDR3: TGTGCCAGCAGTTTATTGGGGGCTGGGTATAGCAATCAGCCCCAGCATTTT.

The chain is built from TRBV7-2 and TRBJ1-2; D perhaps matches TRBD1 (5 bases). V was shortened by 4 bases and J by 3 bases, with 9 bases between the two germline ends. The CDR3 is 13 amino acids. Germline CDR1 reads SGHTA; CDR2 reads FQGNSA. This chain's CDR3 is CASSSTDHYGYTF. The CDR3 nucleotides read TGTGCCAGCAGCTCGACAGACCACTATGGCTACACCTTC. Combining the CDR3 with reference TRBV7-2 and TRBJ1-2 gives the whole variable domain GAGVSQSPSNKVTEKGKDVELRCDPISGHTALYWYRQSLGQGLEFLIYFQGNSAPDKSGLPSDRFSAERTGGSVSTLTIQRTQQEDSAVYLCASSSTDHYGYTFGSGTRLTVV.

The CDR3 DNA reads as TGTGCCAGCAGTTTTTCCGGACTAGCGGGAAACGAGCAGTACTTC. It codes for CASSFSGLAGNEQYF. The rearrangement links TRBV27 to TRBJ2-7; 12 nucleotides agree with TRBD2. The CDR3 runs to 15 residues. Germline V gene lookup returns CDR1 MNHEY and CDR2 SMNVEV (reference sequence). V shed 3 bases, J shed 5 bases, and the junction held 5 bases outside the gene matches.

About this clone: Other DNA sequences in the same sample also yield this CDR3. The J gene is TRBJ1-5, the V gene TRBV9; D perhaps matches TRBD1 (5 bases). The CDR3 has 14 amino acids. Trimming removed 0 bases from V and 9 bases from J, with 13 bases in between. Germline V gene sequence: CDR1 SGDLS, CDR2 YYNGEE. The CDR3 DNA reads TGTGCCAGCAGCGTAGAAGTGGGGCGGGGGCCCCAGCATTTT. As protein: CASSVEVGRGPQHF.

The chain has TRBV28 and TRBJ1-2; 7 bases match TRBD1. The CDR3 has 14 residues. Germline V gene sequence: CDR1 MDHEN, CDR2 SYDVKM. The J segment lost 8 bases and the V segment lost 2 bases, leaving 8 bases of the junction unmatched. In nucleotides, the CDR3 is TGTGCCAGCAGTTTACTAGACAGGGACGGCGGCTACACCTTC. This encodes CASSLLDRDGGYTF.

The CDR3 loop reads CASRTTGSDTQYF. The DNA for the CDR3 is TGTGCCAGCAGAACCACAGGGTCGGATACGCAGTATTTT. The rearrangement links TRBV14 to TRBJ2-3; tentatively, D is TRBD1 (6 bases). Germline CDR1 and CDR2: SGHDN and FVKESK. The V and J ends lost 6 bases and 6 bases respectively, with 13 bases between them. CDR3 length: 13 amino acids. The whole variable domain, filled in from reference TRBV14 and TRBJ2-3, reads EAGVTQFPSHSVIEKGQTVTLRCDPISGHDNLYWYRRVMGKEIKFLLHFVKESKQDESGMPNNRFLAERTGGTYSTLKVQPAELEDSGVYFCASRTTGSDTQYFGPGTRLTVL.

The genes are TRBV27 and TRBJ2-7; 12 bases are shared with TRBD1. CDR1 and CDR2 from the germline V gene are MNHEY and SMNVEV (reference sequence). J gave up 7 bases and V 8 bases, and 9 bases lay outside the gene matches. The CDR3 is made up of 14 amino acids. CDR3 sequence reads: CASGYPGQGAEQYF. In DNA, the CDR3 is TGTGCCAGCGGTTATCCGGGACAGGGGGCTGAGCAGTACTTC.

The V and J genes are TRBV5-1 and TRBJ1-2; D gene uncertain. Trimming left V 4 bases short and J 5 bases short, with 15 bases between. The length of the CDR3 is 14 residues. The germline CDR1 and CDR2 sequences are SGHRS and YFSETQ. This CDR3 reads CASSPDSYPYGYTF. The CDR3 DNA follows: TGCGCCAGCAGCCCAGACTCATACCCTTATGGCTACACCTTC.

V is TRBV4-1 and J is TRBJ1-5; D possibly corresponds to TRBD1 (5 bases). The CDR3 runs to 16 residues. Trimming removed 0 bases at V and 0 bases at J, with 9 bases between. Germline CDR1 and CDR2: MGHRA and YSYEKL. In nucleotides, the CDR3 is TGCGCCAGCAGCCAAGAAACAGGCGGTAGCAATCAGCCCCAGCATTTT. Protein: CASSQETGGSNQPQHF.

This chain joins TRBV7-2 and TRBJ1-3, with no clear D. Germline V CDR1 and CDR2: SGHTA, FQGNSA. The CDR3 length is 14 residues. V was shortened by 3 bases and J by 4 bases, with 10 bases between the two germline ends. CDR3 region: CASSFRQVGNTIYF. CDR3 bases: TGTGCCAGCAGCTTCAGACAAGTCGGAAACACCATATATTTT. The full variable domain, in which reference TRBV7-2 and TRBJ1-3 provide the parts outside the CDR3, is GAGVSQSPSNKVTEKGKDVELRCDPISGHTALYWYRQSLGQGLEFLIYFQGNSAPDKSGLPSDRFSAERTGGSVSTLTIQRTQQEDSAVYLCASSFRQVGNTIYFGEGSWLTVV.

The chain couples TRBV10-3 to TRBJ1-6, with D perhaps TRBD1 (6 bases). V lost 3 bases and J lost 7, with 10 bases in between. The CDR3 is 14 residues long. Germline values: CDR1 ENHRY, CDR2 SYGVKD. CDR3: CAISDVQGNSPLHF. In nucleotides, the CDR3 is TGTGCCATCAGTGATGTCCAGGGGAATTCACCCCTCCACTTT.

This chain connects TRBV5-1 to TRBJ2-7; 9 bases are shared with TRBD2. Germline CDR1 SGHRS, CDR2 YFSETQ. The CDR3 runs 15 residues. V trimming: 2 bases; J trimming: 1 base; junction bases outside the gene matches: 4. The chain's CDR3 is CASSFGTSRSYEQYF. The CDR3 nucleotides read TGCGCCAGCAGCTTCGGGACTAGCAGATCCTACGAGCAGTACTTC.